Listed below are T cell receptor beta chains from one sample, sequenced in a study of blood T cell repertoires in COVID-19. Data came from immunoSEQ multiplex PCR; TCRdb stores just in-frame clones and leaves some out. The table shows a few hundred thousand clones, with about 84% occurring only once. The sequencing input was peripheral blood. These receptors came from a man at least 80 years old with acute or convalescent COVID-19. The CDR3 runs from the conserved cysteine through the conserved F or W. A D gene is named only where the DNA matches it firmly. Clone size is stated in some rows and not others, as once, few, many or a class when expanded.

CDR3 protein: CASSLANQQGNEKLFF
CDR3 DNA: TGTGCCAGCAGCTTGGCCAATCAACAGGGGAATGAAAAACTGTTTTTT
D gene: TRBD1
J gene: TRBJ1-4
clone size: NA
V gene: TRBV5-4

CDR3 protein: CASSLGRVSGNTIYF
CDR3 DNA: TGTGCCAGCAGCTTAGGACGGGTTTCTGGAAACACCATATATTTT
D gene: NA
J gene: TRBJ1-3
clone size: NA
V gene: TRBV7-8

CDR3 protein: CASSLDNSRDYGYTF
CDR3 DNA: TGTGCCAGCAGTTTGGACAACTCAAGAGACTATGGCTACACCTTC
D gene: NA
J gene: TRBJ1-2
clone size: NA
V gene: TRBV6-5

CDR3 protein: CASSSPGITRDYGYTF
CDR3 DNA: TGTGCCAGCAGTTCGCCTGGCATAACCAGGGACTATGGCTACACCTTC
D gene: NA
J gene: TRBJ1-2
clone size: NA
V gene: TRBV28

CDR3 protein: CASSPRQGIDTEAFF
CDR3 DNA: TGTGCCAGCTCACCTCGCCAGGGGATCGACACTGAAGCTTTCTTT
D gene: NA
J gene: TRBJ1-1
clone size: NA
V gene: TRBV18

CDR3 protein: CASSRLTEAFF
CDR3 DNA: TGTGCCAGTAGTAGGCTCACTGAAGCTTTCTTT
D gene: NA
J gene: TRBJ1-1
clone size: few
V gene: TRBV19

CDR3 protein: CASSVPGQGYNEQFF
CDR3 DNA: TGTGCCAGCAGTGTGCCGGGACAGGGCTACAATGAGCAGTTCTTC
D gene: TRBD1
J gene: TRBJ2-1
clone size: once
V gene: TRBV6-2/TRBV6-3

CDR3 protein: CASSVGIGSGNTIYF
CDR3 DNA: TGTGCCAGCAGCGTAGGTATCGGCTCTGGAAACACCATATATTTT
D gene: NA
J gene: TRBJ1-3
clone size: NA
V gene: TRBV9

CDR3 protein: CASSPSGTAHSETQYF
CDR3 DNA: TGTGCCAGCAGTCCTTCCGGGACAGCGCACTCAGAGACCCAGTACTTC
D gene: TRBD1
J gene: TRBJ2-5
clone size: NA
V gene: TRBV5-6

CDR3 protein: CASSPGTGAYEQYF
CDR3 DNA: TGTGCCAGCTCACCGGGGACAGGGGCATACGAGCAGTACTTC
D gene: TRBD1
J gene: TRBJ2-7
clone size: NA
V gene: TRBV18

CDR3 protein: CASSSPWGLSYEQYF
CDR3 DNA: TGTGCCAGCAGTTCTCCTTGGGGCCTCTCCTACGAGCAGTACTTC
D gene: NA
J gene: TRBJ2-7
clone size: NA
V gene: TRBV6-2/TRBV6-3

CDR3 protein: CASSFATVEPYYGYTF
CDR3 DNA: TGTGCCAGCAGTTTCGCGACAGTGGAACCTTACTATGGCTACACCTTC
D gene: NA
J gene: TRBJ1-2
clone size: NA
V gene: TRBV6-5

CDR3 protein: CASSSVRTITEAFF
CDR3 DNA: TGTGCCAGCAGCTCCGTGAGGACAATCACTGAAGCTTTCTTT
D gene: NA
J gene: TRBJ1-1
clone size: NA
V gene: TRBV11-2

CDR3 protein: CASSESGAGTDTQYF
CDR3 DNA: TGTGCCAGCAGTGAATCGGGAGCGGGTACAGATACGCAGTATTTT
D gene: NA
J gene: TRBJ2-3
clone size: NA
V gene: TRBV6-1

CDR3 protein: CASSSSTGRNEQFF
CDR3 DNA: TGTGCCAGCTCATCCTCGACAGGGAGGAATGAGCAGTTCTTC
D gene: NA
J gene: TRBJ2-1
clone size: few
V gene: TRBV18

CDR3 protein: CASASGLSGSLNEQFF
CDR3 DNA: TGTGCTAGTGCCTCGGGATTGAGCGGGAGTCTCAATGAGCAGTTCTTC
D gene: TRBD2
J gene: TRBJ2-1
clone size: NA
V gene: TRBV12-5

CDR3 protein: CATGTPTSYEQYF
CDR3 DNA: TGTGCCACCGGGACTCCGACTTCCTACGAGCAGTACTTC
D gene: NA
J gene: TRBJ2-7
clone size: NA
V gene: TRBV27

CDR3 protein: CASSVWAQSYEQYF
CDR3 DNA: TGTGCCAGCAGCGTATGGGCGCAGTCCTACGAGCAGTACTTC
D gene: NA
J gene: TRBJ2-7
clone size: NA
V gene: TRBV9

CDR3 protein: CASSPDRGQPQHF
CDR3 DNA: TGTGCCAGCAGTCCGGACAGGGGTCAGCCCCAGCATTTT
D gene: TRBD1
J gene: TRBJ1-5
clone size: NA
V gene: TRBV6-5

CDR3 protein: CASSLLAGVSGELFF
CDR3 DNA: TGTGCCAGCAGCTTACTAGCGGGAGTGAGCGGGGAGCTGTTTTTT
D gene: TRBD2
J gene: TRBJ2-2
clone size: NA
V gene: TRBV7-3

CDR3 protein: CASSLGLQATNEKLFF
CDR3 DNA: TGCGCCAGCAGCTTGGGGTTACAGGCAACTAATGAAAAACTGTTTTTT
D gene: NA
J gene: TRBJ1-4
clone size: NA
V gene: TRBV5-1

CDR3 protein: CASSLVTGNTEAFF
CDR3 DNA: TGTGCCAGCAGCTTAGTGACAGGCAACACTGAAGCTTTCTTT
D gene: NA
J gene: TRBJ1-1
clone size: once
V gene: TRBV7-9

CDR3 protein: CASSPQLTDTQYF
CDR3 DNA: TGTGCCAGCAGCCCCCAACTTACAGATACGCAGTATTTT
D gene: NA
J gene: TRBJ2-3
clone size: NA
V gene: TRBV7-3

CDR3 protein: CGSRDRGNYNSPLHF
CDR3 DNA: TGTGGCTCCCGGGACAGGGGAAATTATAATTCACCCCTCCACTTT
D gene: TRBD1
J gene: TRBJ1-6
clone size: NA
V gene: TRBV6-5

CDR3 protein: CASSSAPAGAEAFF
CDR3 DNA: TGTGCCAGCAGTTCGGCTCCGGCGGGGGCTGAAGCTTTCTTT
D gene: NA
J gene: TRBJ1-1
clone size: NA
V gene: TRBV5-5

CDR3 protein: CASRMDRASSGANVLTF
CDR3 DNA: TGTGCCAGTAGAATGGACAGGGCGAGCTCTGGGGCCAACGTCCTGACTTTC
D gene: TRBD1
J gene: TRBJ2-6
clone size: NA
V gene: TRBV19

CDR3 protein: CASSLGPAGTGMNTEAFF
CDR3 DNA: TGCGCCAGCAGCTTGGGCCCGGCGGGGACAGGGATGAACACTGAAGCTTTCTTT
D gene: TRBD1
J gene: TRBJ1-1
clone size: NA
V gene: TRBV5-1

CDR3 protein: CASSYGGSSGNTIYF
CDR3 DNA: TGTGCCAGCAGTTACGGGGGCAGCTCTGGAAACACCATATATTTT
D gene: NA
J gene: TRBJ1-3
clone size: NA
V gene: TRBV6-6

CDR3 protein: CASSYGTSGSLNEQFF
CDR3 DNA: TGTGCCAGCAGCTACGGGACTAGCGGGAGTCTTAATGAGCAGTTCTTC
D gene: TRBD2
J gene: TRBJ2-1
clone size: once
V gene: TRBV7-6

CDR3 protein: CASRDRVDQPQHF
CDR3 DNA: TGCGCCAGCAGGGACAGGGTAGATCAGCCCCAGCATTTT
D gene: TRBD1
J gene: TRBJ1-5
clone size: few
V gene: TRBV10-2

CDR3 protein: CASSYRRGNSYNEQFF
CDR3 DNA: TGTGCCAGCAGTTACCGAAGGGGGAACTCCTACAATGAGCAGTTCTTC
D gene: NA
J gene: TRBJ2-1
clone size: NA
V gene: TRBV6-5

CDR3 protein: CASSATGDYGYTF
CDR3 DNA: TGCGCCAGCAGCGCAACAGGTGACTATGGCTACACCTTC
D gene: NA
J gene: TRBJ1-2
clone size: NA
V gene: TRBV5-1

CDR3 protein: CASSFLPGGSDTQYF
CDR3 DNA: TGTGCCAGCAGCTTTTTGCCGGGGGGTTCGGATACGCAGTATTTT
D gene: TRBD2
J gene: TRBJ2-3
clone size: NA
V gene: TRBV5-4

CDR3 protein: CASSFLTGKETQYF
CDR3 DNA: TGTGCCAGCAGTTTTCTGACAGGAAAAGAGACCCAGTACTTC
D gene: NA
J gene: TRBJ2-5
clone size: NA
V gene: TRBV27

CDR3 protein: CASSPGGYTYNEQFF
CDR3 DNA: TGTGCCAGTAGTCCGGGGGGCTATACCTACAATGAGCAGTTCTTC
D gene: NA
J gene: TRBJ2-1
clone size: NA
V gene: TRBV19

CDR3 protein: CASSALTGGAVGELFF
CDR3 DNA: TGCGCCAGCAGCGCTTTGACAGGGGGCGCGGTCGGGGAGCTGTTTTTT
D gene: TRBD1
J gene: TRBJ2-2
clone size: few
V gene: TRBV5-1

CDR3 protein: CATQRGGSNQPQHF
CDR3 DNA: TGTGCCACCCAGAGGGGGGGAAGCAATCAGCCCCAGCATTTT
D gene: NA
J gene: TRBJ1-5
clone size: NA
V gene: TRBV28

CDR3 protein: CASMGRPMNTEAFF
CDR3 DNA: TGTGCCAGCATGGGCAGACCCATGAACACTGAAGCTTTCTTT
D gene: NA
J gene: TRBJ1-1
clone size: NA
V gene: TRBV6-5

CDR3 protein: CASSYAGGQETQYF
CDR3 DNA: TGTGCCAGCAGTTACGCGGGGGGTCAAGAGACCCAGTACTTC
D gene: TRBD2
J gene: TRBJ2-5
clone size: NA
V gene: TRBV6-5

CDR3 protein: CASSNTGVGNEKLFF
CDR3 DNA: TGTGCCAGCAGCAACACAGGGGTCGGTAATGAAAAACTGTTTTTT
D gene: TRBD1
J gene: TRBJ1-4
clone size: once
V gene: TRBV9

CDR3 protein: CASSGDRAGGGYTF
CDR3 DNA: TGTGCCAGCAGCGGGGACAGGGCCGGCGGCGGCTACACCTTC
D gene: TRBD1
J gene: TRBJ1-2
clone size: NA
V gene: TRBV9

CDR3 protein: CASSQVETDTQYF
CDR3 DNA: TGTGCCAGCAGCCAGGTCGAAACAGATACGCAGTATTTT
D gene: NA
J gene: TRBJ2-3
clone size: NA
V gene: TRBV5-4

CDR3 protein: CASSQETGGVRVAGPGELFF
CDR3 DNA: TGTGCCAGCAGCCAAGAAACCGGCGGGGTTCGGGTAGCGGGGCCCGGGGAGCTGTTTTTT
D gene: TRBD2
J gene: TRBJ2-2
clone size: NA
V gene: TRBV4-2

CDR3 protein: CASSYYNEQFF
CDR3 DNA: TGTGCCAGCAGCTATTACAATGAGCAGTTCTTC
D gene: NA
J gene: TRBJ2-1
clone size: once
V gene: TRBV14

CDR3 protein: CASSLWGVSTDTQYF
CDR3 DNA: TGCGCCAGCAGTCTCTGGGGAGTTAGCACAGATACGCAGTATTTT
D gene: NA
J gene: TRBJ2-3
clone size: once
V gene: TRBV4-3

CDR3 protein: CASSSLRFGGADTQYF
CDR3 DNA: TGTGCCAGCAGTTCCCTTCGATTTGGAGGGGCAGATACGCAGTATTTT
D gene: NA
J gene: TRBJ2-3
clone size: NA
V gene: TRBV6-5

CDR3 protein: CASSSGQYNSPLHF
CDR3 DNA: TGTGCCAGCAGCTCGGGACAGTATAATTCACCCCTCCACTTT
D gene: TRBD1
J gene: TRBJ1-6
clone size: NA
V gene: TRBV5-6

CDR3 protein: CASSFTASQGNTEAFF
CDR3 DNA: TGTGCCAGTAGTTTTACAGCTTCTCAAGGGAACACTGAAGCTTTCTTT
D gene: NA
J gene: TRBJ1-1
clone size: NA
V gene: TRBV19

CDR3 protein: CASSTWRGPLGGELFF
CDR3 DNA: TGTGCCAGTAGTACCTGGAGGGGCCCACTGGGCGGGGAGCTGTTTTTT
D gene: NA
J gene: TRBJ2-2
clone size: NA
V gene: TRBV19

CDR3 protein: CASSGSAYNSPLHF
CDR3 DNA: TGTGCCAGCAGTGGGAGCGCCTATAATTCACCCCTCCACTTT
D gene: NA
J gene: TRBJ1-6
clone size: NA
V gene: TRBV27

CDR3 protein: CASSATGSAGELFF
CDR3 DNA: TGTGCCAGCAGCGCAACAGGGTCCGCCGGGGAGCTGTTTTTT
D gene: NA
J gene: TRBJ2-2
clone size: NA
V gene: TRBV7-9

CDR3 protein: CASRDFSYYEQYF
CDR3 DNA: TGTGCCAGCAGGGACTTCTCCTACTACGAGCAGTACTTC
D gene: NA
J gene: TRBJ2-7
clone size: NA
V gene: TRBV6-6

CDR3 protein: CATRAGRYNEQFF
CDR3 DNA: TGCGCCACCAGGGCGGGGCGGTACAATGAGCAGTTCTTC
D gene: NA
J gene: TRBJ2-1
clone size: NA
V gene: TRBV10-2

CDR3 protein: CASSPPNGNTGELFF
CDR3 DNA: TGTGCCAGCTCACCACCAAACGGGAACACCGGGGAGCTGTTTTTT
D gene: NA
J gene: TRBJ2-2
clone size: NA
V gene: TRBV18

CDR3 protein: CASSLASVGNTGELFF
CDR3 DNA: TGTGCCAGCAGCTTAGCCAGCGTGGGTAACACCGGGGAGCTGTTTTTT
D gene: NA
J gene: TRBJ2-2
clone size: NA
V gene: TRBV11-3

CDR3 protein: CASKGYSGPNEQFF
CDR3 DNA: TGCGCCAGCAAGGGTTACTCAGGGCCCAATGAGCAGTTCTTC
D gene: NA
J gene: TRBJ2-1
clone size: NA
V gene: TRBV5-1

CDR3 protein: CASGGLAGARLGTDTQYF
CDR3 DNA: TGTGCCAGTGGGGGGCTAGCGGGGGCCCGACTGGGGACAGATACGCAGTATTTT
D gene: TRBD2
J gene: TRBJ2-3
clone size: NA
V gene: TRBV2

CDR3 protein: CASSYSSRLAGPGELFF
CDR3 DNA: TGTGCCAGCAGTTACTCGAGTCGACTAGCGGGACCCGGGGAGCTGTTTTTT
D gene: TRBD2
J gene: TRBJ2-2
clone size: few
V gene: TRBV6-2/TRBV6-3

CDR3 protein: CASSLFGGHGGGQYEQYF
CDR3 DNA: TGTGCCAGCAGCTTGTTTGGCGGGCACGGCGGGGGCCAGTACGAGCAGTACTTC
D gene: NA
J gene: TRBJ2-7
clone size: NA
V gene: TRBV5-6

CDR3 protein: CASGTPNSPLHF
CDR3 DNA: TGTGCCAGCGGGACACCTAATTCACCCCTCCACTTT
D gene: NA
J gene: TRBJ1-6
clone size: NA
V gene: TRBV2